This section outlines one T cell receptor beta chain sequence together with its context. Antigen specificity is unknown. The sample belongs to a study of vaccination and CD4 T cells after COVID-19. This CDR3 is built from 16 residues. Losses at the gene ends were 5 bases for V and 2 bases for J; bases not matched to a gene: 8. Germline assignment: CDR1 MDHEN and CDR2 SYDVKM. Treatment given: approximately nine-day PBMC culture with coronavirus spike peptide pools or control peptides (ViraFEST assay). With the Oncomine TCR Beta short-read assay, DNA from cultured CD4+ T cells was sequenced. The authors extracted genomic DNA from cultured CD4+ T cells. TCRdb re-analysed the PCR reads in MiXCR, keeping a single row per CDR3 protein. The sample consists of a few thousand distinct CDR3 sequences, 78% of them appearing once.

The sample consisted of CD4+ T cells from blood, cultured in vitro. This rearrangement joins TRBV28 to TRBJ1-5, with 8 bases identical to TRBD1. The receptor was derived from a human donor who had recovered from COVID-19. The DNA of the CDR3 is TGTGCCAGCAGTCCCCGGACAGGGTTGGGCAATCAGCCCCAGCATTTT. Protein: CASSPRTGLGNQPQHF.